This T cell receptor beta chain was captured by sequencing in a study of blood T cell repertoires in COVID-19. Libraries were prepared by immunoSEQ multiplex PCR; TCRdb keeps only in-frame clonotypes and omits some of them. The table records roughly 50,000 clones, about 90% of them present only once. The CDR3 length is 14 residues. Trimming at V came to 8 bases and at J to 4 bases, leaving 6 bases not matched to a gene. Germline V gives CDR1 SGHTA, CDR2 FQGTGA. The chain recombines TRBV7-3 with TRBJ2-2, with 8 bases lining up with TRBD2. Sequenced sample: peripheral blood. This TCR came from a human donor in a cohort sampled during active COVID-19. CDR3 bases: TGTGCCAGCGGTTCGGGGGGGCCCACCGGGGAGCTGTTTTTT. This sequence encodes CASGSGGPTGELFF.